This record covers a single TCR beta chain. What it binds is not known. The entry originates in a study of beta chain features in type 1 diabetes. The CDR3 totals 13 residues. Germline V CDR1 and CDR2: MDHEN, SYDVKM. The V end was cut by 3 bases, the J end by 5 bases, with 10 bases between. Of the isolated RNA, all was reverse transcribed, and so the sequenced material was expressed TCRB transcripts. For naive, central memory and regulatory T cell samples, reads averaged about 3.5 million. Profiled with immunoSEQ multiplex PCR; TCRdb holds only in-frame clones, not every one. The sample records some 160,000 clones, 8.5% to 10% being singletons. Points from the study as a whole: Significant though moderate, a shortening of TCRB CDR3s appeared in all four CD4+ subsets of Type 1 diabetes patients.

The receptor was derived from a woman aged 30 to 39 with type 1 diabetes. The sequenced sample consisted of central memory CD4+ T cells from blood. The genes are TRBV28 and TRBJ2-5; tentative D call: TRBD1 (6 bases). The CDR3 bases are TGTGCCAGCAGTTTTTACAGGGAGGAGACCCAGTACTTC. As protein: CASSFYREETQYF.